These T cell receptor beta chains were read from a single sample in a study of shared clonotypes between healthy human individuals. The data were produced by immunoSEQ multiplex PCR, yet TCRdb's version contains in-frame clones alone and is incomplete. This repertoire shows 1.4 million or so clones, roughly 98.5% found once; its top ten account for around 0.33%. The material sequenced was naive CD4+ T cells sorted from blood. Every receptor here comes from a man under 40 in good health. The CDR3 runs from the conserved cysteine through the conserved F or W. The D gene is left open where the match is weak. Part of the rows lack a size; the others show once, few, many or a class for expanded clones.

v_gene	d_gene	j_gene	abundance	CDR3nt	CDR3aa
TRBV7-6	TRBD2	TRBJ2-7	.	TGTGCCAGCAGCCGTGGGAGGACTAGCGGGGGATTCGCCTACGAGCAGTACTTC	CASSRGRTSGGFAYEQYF
TRBV6-1	.	TRBJ1-5	.	TGTGCCAGCAGTGCTTCGGGGGCGTTTGAACAGCCCCAGCATTTT	CASSASGAFEQPQHF
TRBV11-2	TRBD2	TRBJ2-1	.	TGTGCCAGCAGCTTAGTATCGGGGCTAGCGGGAGTCTTTGTTGAGCAGTTCTTC	CASSLVSGLAGVFVEQFF
TRBV5-4	.	TRBJ2-2	.	TGTGCCAGCAGATCCGAACGACAGGACACCGGGGAGCTGTTTTTT	CASRSERQDTGELFF
TRBV9	.	TRBJ2-2	.	TGTGCCAGCAGCGTGGGGGCAACCGGGGAGCTGTTTTTT	CASSVGATGELFF
TRBV7-6	TRBD1	TRBJ2-7	.	TGTGCCAGCAGCTCCAGGGACAGCTCCTACGAGCAGTACTTC	CASSSRDSSYEQYF
TRBV4-1	.	TRBJ1-1	.	TGCGCCAGCAGCCAAGATCGGGGAGGCACTGAAGCTTTCTTT	CASSQDRGGTEAFF
TRBV7-7	TRBD2	TRBJ2-1	.	TGTGCTAGCAGCTTAGCTAGCGGTTACAATGAGCAGTTCTTC	CASSLASGYNEQFF
TRBV19	.	TRBJ2-5	.	TGTGCCAGTAGTAACGGACAAGAGACCCAGTACTTC	CASSNGQETQYF
TRBV7-6	.	TRBJ2-7	.	TGTGCCAGCAGCTTAGGAGGGACCCCCTACGAGCAGTACTTC	CASSLGGTPYEQYF
TRBV29-1	.	TRBJ2-5	.	TGCAGCGTTGGCCTAGTGGGAGAGACCCAGTACTTC	CSVGLVGETQYF
TRBV11-2	.	TRBJ2-7	.	TGTGCCAGCAGCCCACCCAGCTACGAGCAGTACTTC	CASSPPSYEQYF
TRBV6-1	.	TRBJ1-1	.	TGTGCCAGCAGACGACAGGCCCCTGAAGCTTTCTTT	CASRRQAPEAFF
TRBV9	.	TRBJ2-7	.	TGTGCCAGCAGCCCCGGAGGGGGCAACTACGAGCAGTACTTC	CASSPGGGNYEQYF
TRBV19	.	TRBJ2-1	.	TGTGCCAGTAGTATTACGGGGAACTCCTACAATGAGCAGTTCTTC	CASSITGNSYNEQFF
TRBV6-5	.	TRBJ1-1	.	TGTGCCAGCAGTCCAGACAGGTACACTGAAGCTTTCTTT	CASSPDRYTEAFF
TRBV6-1	.	TRBJ1-3	.	TGTGCCAGCAGTGAAAGGCAGGGATTCGGAAACACCATATATTTT	CASSERQGFGNTIYF
TRBV18	.	TRBJ1-2	.	TGTGCCAGCTCACCAATAGACAGCTGGGCAATCGGTGGCTACACCTTC	CASSPIDSWAIGGYTF
TRBV19	TRBD2	TRBJ2-1	.	TGTGCCAGTAGTAGTGGGACTAGCGCCGGCGAGCAGTTCTTC	CASSSGTSAGEQFF
TRBV5-1	.	TRBJ2-3	.	TGCGCCAGCAGCCAAAGCGGCGTAACAGATACGCAGTATTTT	CASSQSGVTDTQYF
TRBV10-1	.	TRBJ2-1	.	TGCGCCAGCAGTGACCTGGGCCGACCCTCCTACAATGAGCAGTTCTTC	CASSDLGRPSYNEQFF
TRBV20-1	.	TRBJ1-2	.	TGCTGTCCCGTAACGAACTATGGCTACACCTTC	CCPVTNYGYTF
TRBV6-5	.	TRBJ1-1	.	TGTGCCAGCAGCCCATCAAATAAGGGTGTAGCTTTCTTT	CASSPSNKGVAFF
TRBV28	TRBD1	TRBJ1-3	.	TGTGCCAGCAGTTTAACGGACAGGGTGGCGAACACCATATATTTT	CASSLTDRVANTIYF
TRBV7-6	.	TRBJ2-3	.	TGTGCCAGCAGCTCCCGGGGCGGTGCTAGCACAGATACGCAGTATTTT	CASSSRGGASTDTQYF
TRBV7-9	TRBD1	TRBJ1-2	.	TGTGCCAGCAGCCGGGACAGGGAGCATGGCTACACCTTC	CASSRDREHGYTF
TRBV5-1	.	TRBJ2-3	.	TGCGCCAGCAGGTCCTACACAGATACGCAGTATTTT	CASRSYTDTQYF
TRBV28	TRBD1	TRBJ2-7	.	TGTGCCAGCAGTTTAAGGAGGGACAGGGCCTACGAGCAGTACTTC	CASSLRRDRAYEQYF
TRBV18	.	TRBJ2-5	.	TGTGCCAGCTCACCACCTGGACTGATTCAAGAGACCCAGTACTTC	CASSPPGLIQETQYF
TRBV5-6	TRBD2	TRBJ2-7	.	TGTGCCAGCAGCCAGATAGCGGGAGTCAACTACGAGCAGTACTTC	CASSQIAGVNYEQYF
TRBV9	.	TRBJ2-1	.	TGTGCCAGCAGCGCTCGGGCTACCCACAATGAGCAGTTCTTC	CASSARATHNEQFF
TRBV28	.	TRBJ2-7	once	TGTGCCAGCAGCCGGACTATCCCCGAGCAGTACTTC	CASSRTIPEQYF
TRBV11-2	.	TRBJ1-1	.	TGTGCCAGCAGCTTAGAGGGGTTGGGAACTGAAGCTTTCTTT	CASSLEGLGTEAFF
TRBV11-2	.	TRBJ2-7	.	TGTGCCAGCGGTCCACAGCCCTCCTACGAGCAGTACTTC	CASGPQPSYEQYF
TRBV5-1	.	TRBJ2-3	.	TGCGCCAGCAGCTTGGCCGGGGGACCCACAGATACGCAGTATTTT	CASSLAGGPTDTQYF
TRBV28	.	TRBJ2-7	.	TGTGCCAGCAGACCTGCGGGCACGGGGCCCTACGAGCAGTACTTC	CASRPAGTGPYEQYF
TRBV28	.	TRBJ2-7	.	TGTGCCAGCCATTCCCCCCCTGCCAATCGCTACGAGCAGTACTTC	CASHSPPANRYEQYF
TRBV27	TRBD1	TRBJ2-5	.	TGTGCCAGCAGTGGCGGGACAGGTAAAGAGACCCAGTACTTC	CASSGGTGKETQYF
TRBV9	.	TRBJ2-5	.	TGTGCCAGCAGTCAAATTAGCGGCCAAGAGACCCAGTACTTC	CASSQISGQETQYF
TRBV10-3	.	TRBJ2-7	.	TGTGCCATCAGTGTTATGGACAACTCCTACGAGCAGTACTTC	CAISVMDNSYEQYF
TRBV18	.	TRBJ1-5	.	TGTGCCAGCTCACCACTCAAGGGCGCGCAGCCCCAGCATTTT	CASSPLKGAQPQHF
TRBV5-1	.	TRBJ2-6	.	TGCGCCACCTTGCCGGGACTCACCTCTGGGGCCAACGTCCTGACTTTC	CATLPGLTSGANVLTF
TRBV6-5	.	TRBJ1-5	.	TGTGCCAGCAGTTTTGGCAGGCCACCACGGCCCCAGCATTTT	CASSFGRPPRPQHF
TRBV21-1	.	TRBJ2-1	.	TGTGCCAGCAGCAGCCGGATAACTAGCGGCCGGTACAATGAGCAGTTCTTC	CASSSRITSGRYNEQFF
TRBV15	.	TRBJ2-1	.	TGTGCCACCAGCAGAGTGCCTGGTGAGCAGTTCTTC	CATSRVPGEQFF
TRBV6-1	.	TRBJ1-2	.	TGTGCCAGCAGTGAAGCGCTGGCAGGGACGTCCTCTAACTATGGCTACACCTTC	CASSEALAGTSSNYGYTF
TRBV30	TRBD2	TRBJ2-7	.	TGTGCCTGGAGTGTAGTACCCTTACTAGCGGCTGGGTTCCTACGAATGGAGCAGTACTTC	CAWSVVPLLAAGFLRMEQYF
TRBV20-1	.	TRBJ2-3	.	TGCAGTGCTAAATGGGGGGATACGCAGTATTTT	CSAKWGDTQYF